This T cell receptor beta chain emerged from a study of T cell repertoires in cytomegalovirus infection (dated by TCRdb to the late 2010s). Notes on the research overall: Because public TCR beta signatures pointed to carriage of CMV infection together with the matching HLA type, the HLA type of each donor mattered for the analysis.

The germline V gene provides CDR1 LGHNA and CDR2 YNFKEQ. From the cysteine up to the phenylalanine, the CDR3 has a length of 15 residues. Only the CDR3 region is kept as DNA, spanning 45 bases read in frame from base 1. Trimming removed 0 bases from V and 3 bases from J; the gene matches leave 2 bases unexplained. The study at large found these results: In both this cohort and an independent roughly 400-donor cohort, the cumulative frequency of public TCR beta family members distinguished carriers of CMV infection plus the relevant HLA type. The ex vivo response was dominated by HLA-C-restricted CMV-specific TCR beta clonotypes, which also provided the single most frequent clonotype in two of eight donors.

Instrument used: Illumina HiSeq 1500. In TCRdb, the public reads were trimmed at Q25 with fastp and aligned with MiXCR, with productive beta chains retained. When rows share a CDR3 protein, they turn into one entry using the most common DNA and genes. The sample data list about 160,000 distinct CDR3 sequences, and 15% to 20% of these were observed just once. The ten top clones hold roughly 20% of the sample. For this clonotype: What antigen it recognizes has not been identified. The input lacks base qualities; no much larger clone sits a single base away.

The TCR was taken from a human donor in good health (CMV status not recorded). Some clones in this sample may be carry-over from other donors' samples. The sequencing sample was made of CD8+ T cells from PBMCs. The chain uses TRBV4-2 and TRBJ2-3; the junction holds 8 bases that match TRBD1. The DNA sequence reads TGTGCCAGCAGCCAAGAGGGACAGGCTACAGATACGCAGTATTTT. This translates into CASSQEGQATDTQYF.